This T cell receptor beta chain emerged from a study of early T cells in non-severe SARS-CoV-2 infection. This clonotype has at least ten counts. Unique molecular identifiers were affixed to single, distinct cDNA molecules. From the 5' RACE reads, TCRdb called clonotypes with MiXCR, one entry per CDR3 protein. Among tens of thousands of distinct CDR3 sequences listed, more than 4% were seen once. The J segment lost 2 bases and the V segment lost 3 bases, leaving 15 bases of the junction unmatched. Germline V CDR1 and CDR2: KGHSH, LQKENI. The CDR3 is 19 amino acids. This specimen consisted of whole blood, obtained at baseline. This sequence originates from an adult who was a healthcare worker with PCR-confirmed SARS-CoV-2 infection or an uninfected control (not recorded which). This chain uses TRBV18 with TRBJ2-1, with 8 bases that match TRBD2. This CDR3 reads CASSPLTLTGGETYNEQFF. The CDR3 DNA reads TGTGCCAGCTCACCCCTAACCCTGACGGGAGGGGAGACCTACAATGAGCAGTTCTTC.